Detailed here is one T cell receptor (beta chain). The data were produced by immunoSEQ multiplex PCR, yet TCRdb's version contains in-frame clones alone and is incomplete. Among roughly 100,000 clones listed, approximately 90% were seen once. This entry belongs to a study of OX40 agonist ivuxolimab in advanced cancers. Study-wide context: Ivuxolimab, an antibody acting as an agonist of OX40 (CD134), was used to treat patients. There were three patients with partial responses, one having hepatocellular carcinoma and two cutaneous melanoma.

Trimming stripped 0 bases from V and 3 bases from J, with 15 bases between. CDR3 length: 16 amino acids. The germline V gene encodes CDR1 MGHRA and CDR2 YSYEKL. The sequencing here drew on CD4+ or CD8+ T cells sorted from blood, taken in a trial of the OX40 agonist ivuxolimab. The V gene is TRBV4-1, the J gene TRBJ2-7; tentative D call: TRBD1 (6 bases). The sequence was obtained from an adult with an advanced solid tumor such as melanoma, head and neck, liver or kidney cancer. CDR3 sequence reads: CASSQERGRGHYEQYF. In DNA form, the CDR3 reads TGCGCCAGCAGCCAAGAGAGGGGCAGGGGACACTACGAGCAGTACTTC.